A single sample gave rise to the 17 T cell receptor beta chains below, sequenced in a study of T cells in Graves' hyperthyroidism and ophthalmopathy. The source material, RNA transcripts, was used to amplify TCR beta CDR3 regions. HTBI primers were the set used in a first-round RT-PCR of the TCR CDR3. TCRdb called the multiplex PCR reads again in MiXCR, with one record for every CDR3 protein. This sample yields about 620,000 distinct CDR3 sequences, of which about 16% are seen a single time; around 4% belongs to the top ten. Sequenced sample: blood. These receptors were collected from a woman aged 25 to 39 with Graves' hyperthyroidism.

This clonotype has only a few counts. The DNA for the CDR3 is TGTGCCAGCAGCTCCACGGGGTCACAAGGTCAGCCCCAGCATTTT. Amino acid sequence: CASSSTGSQGQPQHF. The rearrangement joins TRBV28 to TRBJ1-5; unclear D gene. The CDR3 is 15 amino acids. Germline V gene sequence: CDR1 MDHEN, CDR2 SYDVKM. V was trimmed by 6 bases and J by 6 bases, leaving 18 bases between them.

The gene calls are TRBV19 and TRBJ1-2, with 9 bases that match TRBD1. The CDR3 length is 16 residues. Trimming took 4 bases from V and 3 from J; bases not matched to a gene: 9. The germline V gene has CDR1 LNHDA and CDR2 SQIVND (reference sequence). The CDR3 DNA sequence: TGTGCCAGTAGTAGTCCCTCCCGGACAGGGGACTATGGCTACACCTTC. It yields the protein CASSSPSRTGDYGYTF.

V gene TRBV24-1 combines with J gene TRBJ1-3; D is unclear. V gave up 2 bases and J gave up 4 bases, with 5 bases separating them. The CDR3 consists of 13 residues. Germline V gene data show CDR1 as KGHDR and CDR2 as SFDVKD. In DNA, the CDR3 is TGTGCCACCAGTGATTACAGCGGAAACACCATATATTTT. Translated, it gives CATSDYSGNTIYF.

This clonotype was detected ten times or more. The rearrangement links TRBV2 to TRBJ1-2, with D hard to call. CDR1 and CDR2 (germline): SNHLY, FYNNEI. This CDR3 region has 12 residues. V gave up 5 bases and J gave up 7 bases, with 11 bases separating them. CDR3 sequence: CASSLLEFGYTF. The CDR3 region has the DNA TGTGCCAGCAGTTTGTTGGAGTTTGGCTACACCTTC. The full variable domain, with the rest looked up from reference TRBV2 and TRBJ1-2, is EPEVTQTPSHQVTQMGQEVILRCVPISNHLYFYWYRQILGQKVEFLVSFYNNEISEKSEIFDDQFSVERPDGSNFTLKIRSTKLEDSAMYFCASSLLEFGYTFGSGTRLTVV.

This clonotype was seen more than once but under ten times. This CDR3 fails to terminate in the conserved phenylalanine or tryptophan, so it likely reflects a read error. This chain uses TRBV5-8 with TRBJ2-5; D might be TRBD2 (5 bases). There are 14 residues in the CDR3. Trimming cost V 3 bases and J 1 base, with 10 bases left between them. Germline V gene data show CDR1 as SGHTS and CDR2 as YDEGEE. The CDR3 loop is CASSSRGLQETQYL. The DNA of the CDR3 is TGTGCCAGCAGCTCCCGAGGGCTCCAAGAGACCCAGTACCTC.

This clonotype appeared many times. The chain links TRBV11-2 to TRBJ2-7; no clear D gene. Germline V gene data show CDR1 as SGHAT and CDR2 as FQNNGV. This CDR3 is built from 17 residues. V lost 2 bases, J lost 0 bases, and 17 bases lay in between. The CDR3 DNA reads TGTGCCAGCAGCTTAATTGGGTCGGGCCTGACCTCCTACGAGCAGTACTTC. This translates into CASSLIGSGLTSYEQYF.

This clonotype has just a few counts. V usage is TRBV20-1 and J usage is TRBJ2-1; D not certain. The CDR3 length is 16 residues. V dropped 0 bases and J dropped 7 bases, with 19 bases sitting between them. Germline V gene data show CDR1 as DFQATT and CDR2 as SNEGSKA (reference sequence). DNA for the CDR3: TGCAGTGCTAGAGATCAGATCTCGAGGTCCTTGAATGAGCAGTTCTTC. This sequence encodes CSARDQISRSLNEQFF.

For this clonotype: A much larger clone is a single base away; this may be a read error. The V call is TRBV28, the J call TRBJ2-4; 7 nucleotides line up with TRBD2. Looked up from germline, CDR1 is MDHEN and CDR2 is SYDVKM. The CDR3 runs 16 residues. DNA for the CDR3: TGTGCCACCAGTTTACCAATGACTAGCGCCAAAAACATTCAGTACTTC. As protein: CATSLPMTSAKNIQYF.

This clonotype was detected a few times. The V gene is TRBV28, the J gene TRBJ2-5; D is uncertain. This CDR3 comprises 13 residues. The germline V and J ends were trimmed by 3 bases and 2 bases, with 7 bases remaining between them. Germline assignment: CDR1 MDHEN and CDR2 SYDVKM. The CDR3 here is CASSFRPQETQYF. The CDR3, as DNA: TGTGCCAGCAGTTTCCGCCCGCAAGAGACCCAGTACTTC.

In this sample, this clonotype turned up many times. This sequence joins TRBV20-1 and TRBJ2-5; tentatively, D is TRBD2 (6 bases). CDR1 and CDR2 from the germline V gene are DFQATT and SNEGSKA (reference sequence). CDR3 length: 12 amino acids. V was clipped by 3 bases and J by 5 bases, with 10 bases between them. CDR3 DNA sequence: TGCAGTGCTAGTTGGAGGGCCGAGACCCAGTACTTC. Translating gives CSASWRAETQYF.

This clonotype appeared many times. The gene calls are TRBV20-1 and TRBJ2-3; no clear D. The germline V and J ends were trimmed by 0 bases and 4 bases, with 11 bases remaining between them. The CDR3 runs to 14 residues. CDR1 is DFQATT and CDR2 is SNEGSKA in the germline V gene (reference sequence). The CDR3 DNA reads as TGCAGTGCTAGAGACTGGATCCGAGCAGATACGCAGTATTTT. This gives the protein CSARDWIRADTQYF.

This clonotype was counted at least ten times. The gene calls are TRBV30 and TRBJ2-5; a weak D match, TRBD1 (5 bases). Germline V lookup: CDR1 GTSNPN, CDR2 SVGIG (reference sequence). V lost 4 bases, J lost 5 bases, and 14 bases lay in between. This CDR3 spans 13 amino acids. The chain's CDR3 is CAWKGAARETQYF. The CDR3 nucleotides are TGTGCCTGGAAAGGGGCAGCGAGGGAGACCCAGTACTTC.

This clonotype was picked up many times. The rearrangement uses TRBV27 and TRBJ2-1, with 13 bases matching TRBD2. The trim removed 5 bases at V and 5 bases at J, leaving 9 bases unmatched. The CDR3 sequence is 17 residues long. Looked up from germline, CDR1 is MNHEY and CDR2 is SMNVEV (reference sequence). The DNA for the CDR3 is TGTGCCAGCAGTATCTGGACTAGCGGGAGAAGGCACAATGAGCAGTTCTTC. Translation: CASSIWTSGRRHNEQFF.

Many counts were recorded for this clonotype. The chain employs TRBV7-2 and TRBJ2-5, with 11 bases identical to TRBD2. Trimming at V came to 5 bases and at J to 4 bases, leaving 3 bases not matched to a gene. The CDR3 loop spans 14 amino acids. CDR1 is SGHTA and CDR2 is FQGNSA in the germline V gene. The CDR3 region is CASSRGLAAETQYF. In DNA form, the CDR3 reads TGTGCCAGCAGCAGGGGACTAGCGGCAGAGACCCAGTACTTC.

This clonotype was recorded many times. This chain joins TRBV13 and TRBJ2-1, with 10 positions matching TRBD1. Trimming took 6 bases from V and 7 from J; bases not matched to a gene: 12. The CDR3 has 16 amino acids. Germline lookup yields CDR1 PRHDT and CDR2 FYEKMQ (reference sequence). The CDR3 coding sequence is TGTGCCAGCAGTACACCCGACAGGGGGCGAGCTAATGAGCAGTTCTTC. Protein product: CASSTPDRGRANEQFF.

CDR3: CASSYPGLADESYEQYF. In DNA, the CDR3 is TGTGCCAGCAGTTATCCGGGACTAGCGGATGAATCCTACGAGCAGTACTTC. This rearrangement joins TRBV6-2 or TRBV6-3 to TRBJ2-7; the match to TRBD2 covers 11 bases. V lost 3 bases to trimming and J lost 1 base; unmatched junction nucleotides: 8. The CDR3 runs to 17 residues. The germline V gene has CDR1 MNHEY and CDR2 SVGEGT.

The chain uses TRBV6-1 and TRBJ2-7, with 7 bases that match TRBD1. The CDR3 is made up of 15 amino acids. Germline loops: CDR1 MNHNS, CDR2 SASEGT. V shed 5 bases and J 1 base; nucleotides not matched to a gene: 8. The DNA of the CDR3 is TGTGCCAGCAGTTCGGGACAGATTGATTCCTACGAGCAGTACTTC. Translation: CASSSGQIDSYEQYF.